This TCR beta chain was obtained from a study of cytomegalovirus exposure and HLA in healthy donors. In germline, CDR1 is SGHKS, CDR2 YYEKEE (reference sequence). Trimming pared 5 bases from V and 0 bases from J, leaving 11 bases between. The CDR3 is 14 residues long. A multiplex PCR was run with 60 Vbeta primers and 13 Jbeta primers. As handled by the study authors: Later analysis identified tens of millions of unique TCR beta chains, some 10 million shared. Sequencing used immunoSEQ multiplex PCR; TCRdb keeps in-frame clones, though not all of them. D and trimming were read from the DNA, whereas the V and J calls and clone size are those reported in that table. The sample holds 95,000 to 150,000 clones, roughly 75% seen once. Regarding the study as a whole: In an earlier analysis, about 87% or about 30%: the productive usage of most TCR beta V segments. With later analysis, a missense DCLRE1C variant became linked to TCR beta V- and J-gene trimming.

About this clone: Its antigen is still unknown.

The specimen sequenced was PBMCs. This chain uses TRBV5-5 with TRBJ1-1; unclear D gene. This TCR derives from a woman aged 45 to 65 in good health and CMV-seronegative. CDR3 in amino acids: CASSPEFMNTEAFF. In DNA form, the CDR3 reads TGTGCCAGCAGTCCCGAGTTCATGAACACTGAAGCTTTCTTT.